Following are 29 T cell receptor beta chains from one sample sequenced in a study of vaccination and CD4 T cells after COVID-19 (dated by TCRdb to between 2021 and 2023). Libraries came from PCR. Sequenced on an Illumina iSeq 100. DNA from cultured CD4+ T cells was subjected to TCR sequencing with the Oncomine TCR Beta short-read assay at the Johns Hopkins FTIC core. The raw public data were reprocessed by TCRdb itself: fastp quality trimming at Q25, MiXCR clonotype calling, in-frame beta chains only. Every CDR3 protein is listed once, alongside the most common genes and DNA of its rows. The sample includes thousands of distinct CDR3 sequences, with 45% observed a single time. Of the sample, roughly 25% falls within the top ten clones. Sample treatment or condition, as interpreted from the label and publication: roughly 11-day PBMC culture with coronavirus spike peptide pools or control peptides (ViraFEST assay).

These receptors have no known antigen. Sequencing input: CD4+ T cells from blood, cultured in vitro. All receptors come from a human donor who had recovered from COVID-19.

The V gene is TRBV6-1, the J gene TRBJ1-1; D may be TRBD1 (6 bases). V was shortened by 7 bases and J by 6 bases, with 18 bases between the two germline ends. The CDR3 extends over 14 amino acids. Germline V gene sequence: CDR1 MNHNS, CDR2 SASEGT. The CDR3 reads CASTRGPAAAEAFF. The CDR3 DNA reads as TGTGCCAGCACCCGGGGGCCGGCAGCGGCTGAAGCTTTCTTT.

The genes are TRBV12-3 or TRBV12-4 and TRBJ2-7; TRBD2 might be the D (6 bases). Trimming shortened V by 3 bases and J by 3 bases, and 9 bases separated the two germline ends. The CDR3 consists of 13 residues. The chain's CDR3 is CASSFWGDYEQYF. The CDR3 DNA is TGTGCCAGCAGTTTTTGGGGGGACTACGAGCAGTACTTC.

The chain combines TRBV6-1 with TRBJ1-5; D uncertain. The CDR3 covers 14 residues. Trimming removed 5 bases at V and 3 bases at J, with 11 bases between. Germline V CDR1 and CDR2: MNHNS, SASEGT. The CDR3 DNA is TGTGCCAGCAGTAATCGGCAATCCAATCAGCCCCAGCATTTT. It translates to CASSNRQSNQPQHF.

The chain uses TRBV6-1 and TRBJ2-3, with no clear D. The V end lost 5 bases, the J end lost 0 bases, and 9 bases lay between the germline ends. From germline, CDR1 is MNHNS and CDR2 SASEGT. This CDR3 contains 14 residues. CDR3 nucleotide sequence: TGTGCCAGCAGTCCTGACGGGAGCACAGATACGCAGTATTTT. As protein: CASSPDGSTDTQYF.

A few counts support this clonotype. The V gene is TRBV19, the J gene TRBJ2-7; 8 bases map to TRBD1. This CDR3 has 14 amino acids. Germline V gene lookup returns CDR1 LNHDA and CDR2 SQIVND (reference sequence). Trimming removed 3 bases from V and 6 bases from J; junction bases left unmatched: 7. CDR3 region: CASSIQQGAREQYF. In DNA, the CDR3 is TGTGCCAGTAGTATTCAGCAGGGGGCGCGCGAGCAGTACTTC.

This clonotype turned up a few times. The rearrangement joins TRBV2 to TRBJ1-1; 7 bases map to TRBD1. The trim removed 6 bases at V and 4 bases at J, leaving 8 bases unmatched. The CDR3 is 14 amino acids. Germline values: CDR1 SNHLY, CDR2 FYNNEI. The CDR3 reads CASRVDRVGTEAFF. The CDR3 DNA reads as TGTGCCAGCAGGGTAGACAGGGTAGGCACTGAAGCTTTCTTT.

A few counts support this clonotype. CDR3 bases: TGTGCCAGTACCAAAAACGGCATCAACTATGGCTACACCTTC. Its translation: CASTKNGINYGYTF. The rearrangement joins TRBV19 to TRBJ1-2; D call uncertain. V shed 7 bases and J shed 2 bases, with 14 bases lying between them. Germline CDR1 LNHDA, CDR2 SQIVND (reference sequence). The CDR3 covers 14 residues.

This chain connects TRBV30 to TRBJ1-2, with TRBD1 matching 9 bases. CDR1 and CDR2 (germline): GTSNPN, SVGIG (reference sequence). The CDR3 length is 13 residues. V dropped 6 bases and J dropped 2; count of bases not matched to a gene: 4. CDR3 DNA: TGTGCCTGCCGGGACAGGGTAAACTATGGCTACACCTTC. Translated: CACRDRVNYGYTF.

This clonotype has a handful of counts. The V and J genes are TRBV5-5 and TRBJ1-6; 7 bases line up with TRBD1. Losses at the gene ends were 2 bases for V and 4 bases for J; bases not matched to a gene: 12. This CDR3 has 18 residues. Germline V gene data show CDR1 as SGHKS and CDR2 as YYEKEE (reference sequence). DNA for the CDR3: TGTGCCAGCAGCTTCCGACAGGGATCTTCGGCATATAATTCACCCCTCCACTTT. It yields the protein CASSFRQGSSAYNSPLHF.

For the CDR3, the DNA is TGCAGCGTTGGGGCTAGCGGGAATAGGAATGAGCAGTTCTTC. Residues: CSVGASGNRNEQFF. J is TRBJ2-1 and V is TRBV29-1; 9 bases align to TRBD2. The CDR3 covers 14 residues. Germline values: CDR1 SQVTM, CDR2 ANQGSEA. Trimming took 4 bases from V and 7 from J; bases not matched to a gene: 8.

The chain combines TRBV27 with TRBJ1-6; D remains unclear. The V end was cut by 2 bases, the J end by 4 bases, with 6 bases between. Germline V gene sequence: CDR1 MNHEY, CDR2 SMNVEV (reference sequence). The CDR3 contains 14 residues. CDR3 in DNA: TGTGCCAGCAGTTTACTTGGGTATAATTCACCCCTCCACTTT. Its translation is CASSLLGYNSPLHF.

The rearrangement links TRBV11-3 to TRBJ2-5, with 7 positions matching TRBD1. Per germline, CDR1 SGHNT and CDR2 YENEEA. After removal of 2 bases from V and 5 bases from J, the junction contained 5 bases not matched to a gene. CDR3 length: 14 amino acids. CDR3 sequence (DNA): TGTGCCAGCAGCTTAACAGGGGTTGTGGAGACCCAGTACTTC. Protein: CASSLTGVVETQYF.

The table lists this clonotype with a few counts. This rearrangement joins TRBV12-3 or TRBV12-4 to TRBJ2-5; D remains unclear. This CDR3 region has 14 residues. Trimming shortened V by 2 bases and J by 2 bases, and 9 bases separated the two germline ends. The CDR3 DNA reads as TGTGCCAGCAGTTTAAATCAGCTACAAGAGACCCAGTACTTC. Its protein product is CASSLNQLQETQYF.

This clonotype was seen once. The genes are TRBV7-2 and TRBJ1-2, with 7 bases lining up with TRBD1. This CDR3 is built from 13 residues. The J segment lost 5 bases and the V segment lost 2 bases, leaving 2 bases of the junction unmatched. Germline-derived CDR1 and CDR2 are SGHTA and FQGNSA. The CDR3 loop is CASSLQGGYGYTF. The CDR3 DNA is TGTGCCAGCAGCTTACAGGGGGGATATGGCTACACCTTC.

The sample holds one count of this clonotype. V usage is TRBV21-1 and J usage is TRBJ1-5; the table's TRBD1 call for D was not verified on the DNA. TRBV21-1 is shown as a pseudogene. The CDR3 is 17 amino acids. The CDR3 bases are TGTGCCAGCAGCGAAAGACAGTATTTTCTGGGGAATCAGCCCCAGCATTTT. This encodes CASSERQYFLGNQPQHF.

The chain combines TRBV11-2 with TRBJ1-1; 9 positions match TRBD1. V lost 5 bases, J lost 4 bases, and 8 bases stayed unmatched. The CDR3 contains 15 residues. Per germline, CDR1 SGHAT and CDR2 FQNNGV. Written as DNA, the CDR3 is TGTGCCAGCAGCCCAATGGGGACAGGGTTCACTGAAGCTTTCTTT. Residues: CASSPMGTGFTEAFF.

This clonotype was detected only a few times. The chain couples TRBV15 to TRBJ2-5; 9 bases match TRBD2. Trimming took 0 bases from V and 3 from J; bases not matched to a gene: 17. The CDR3 is 20 residues long. Per germline, CDR1 LNHNV and CDR2 YYDKDF (reference sequence). CDR3 residues: CATSRDPRVERGVWEETQYF. For the CDR3, the DNA is TGTGCCACCAGCAGAGATCCCAGGGTCGAGCGGGGGGTCTGGGAAGAGACCCAGTACTTC.

Only a few counts were recorded for this clonotype. The CDR3: CASSPQGGFYEQYF. The CDR3 nucleotides read TGTGCCAGCAGCCCCCAGGGGGGTTTCTACGAGCAGTACTTC. The V call is TRBV7-3, the J call TRBJ2-7; possible D gene TRBD1, 7 bases. V lost 5 bases and J 3 bases, leaving 14 bases between the germline ends. The CDR3 has 14 residues. In germline, CDR1 is SGHTA, CDR2 FQGTGA.

The V and J genes are TRBV4-1 and TRBJ2-7; 7 bases map to TRBD1. Germline V gene lookup returns CDR1 MGHRA and CDR2 YSYEKL. V shed 5 bases, J shed 4 bases, and the junction held 14 bases outside the gene matches. The length of the CDR3 is 16 residues. The CDR3 DNA reads TGCGCCAGCAGCGAAAACAGGGGCCCCAGGATATACGAGCAGTACTTC. Its translation: CASSENRGPRIYEQYF.

CDR3 loop: CSATPGQSYEQYF. The CDR3 bases are TGCAGTGCTACTCCGGGACAATCGTACGAGCAGTACTTC. V gene TRBV20-1 combines with J gene TRBJ2-7; D is perhaps TRBD1 (6 bases). Germline values: CDR1 DFQATT, CDR2 SNEGSKA (reference sequence). Trimming left V 4 bases short and J 4 bases short, with 14 bases between. The CDR3 has 13 residues.

This clonotype was counted a few times. The chain employs TRBV6-4 and TRBJ2-3; no definite D call. Germline values: CDR1 MRHNA, CDR2 SNTAGT. This CDR3 spans 14 amino acids. V was cut by 10 bases and J by 1 base, with 15 bases left in between. CDR3 in DNA: TGTGCCACCTTGTCTCGGAAGCGCACAGATACGCAGTATTTT. Translation: CATLSRKRTDTQYF.

The gene calls are TRBV29-1 and TRBJ2-5; maybe TRBD1 (5 bases). Trimming removed 7 bases from V and 5 bases from J, with 14 bases in between. There are 12 residues in the CDR3. Looked up from germline, CDR1 is SQVTM and CDR2 is ANQGSEA. The CDR3 is CSARQFRETQYF. The DNA for the CDR3 is TGCAGCGCCAGACAGTTCAGGGAGACCCAGTACTTC. Full variable domain (remainder filled in from reference TRBV29-1 and TRBJ2-5): SAVISQKPSRDICQRGTSLTIQCQVDSQVTMMFWYRQQPGQSLTLIATANQGSEATYESGFVIDKFPISRPNLTFSTLTVSNMSPEDSSIYLCSARQFRETQYFGPGTRLLVL.

The V gene is TRBV5-1, the J gene TRBJ2-5; the match to TRBD2 covers 11 bases. The CDR3 has 17 amino acids. Trimming at V came to 1 base and at J to 0 bases, leaving 5 bases not matched to a gene. CDR1 is SGHRS and CDR2 is YFSETQ in the germline V gene. Here the CDR3 DNA reads TGCGCCAGCAGCTTGTTAGCGGGGGGGCCTTACCAAGAGACCCAGTACTTC. It encodes CASSLLAGGPYQETQYF.

The J gene is TRBJ1-6, the V gene TRBV10-3; D call uncertain. CDR1 and CDR2 (germline): ENHRY, SYGVKD. Trimming took off 4 bases at V and 9 bases at J, with 13 bases between the two ends. The CDR3 has 14 amino acids. CDR3 DNA sequence: TGTGCCATCAGTGGCGGCACTACTGGTTCACCCCTCCACTTT. It codes for CAISGGTTGSPLHF.

The chain couples TRBV19 to TRBJ2-5; TRBD2 agrees at 14 bases. The ends lost 5 bases at V and 2 bases at J; junction bases unmatched: 7. CDR1 LNHDA and CDR2 SQIVND come from the germline V gene (reference sequence). This CDR3 is built from 17 residues. CDR3 bases: TGTGCCAGTAGTCAGGGACTAGCGGGAGTTGGGCAAGAGACCCAGTACTTC. This gives the protein CASSQGLAGVGQETQYF.

This clonotype has only a few counts. This chain joins TRBV15 and TRBJ1-1, with 7 bases that match TRBD1. This CDR3 spans 17 amino acids. With 1 base clipped from V and 0 bases from J, the junction kept 8 bases outside the gene matches. The germline V gene has CDR1 LNHNV and CDR2 YYDKDF (reference sequence). CDR3 nucleotide sequence: TGTGCCACCAGCAGAGGTGCGAGGGGGCGTGTGAACACTGAAGCTTTCTTT. Translation: CATSRGARGRVNTEAFF.

The chain links TRBV27 to TRBJ2-5, with D perhaps TRBD1 or TRBD2 (5 bases each). CDR1 and CDR2 from the germline V gene are MNHEY and SMNVEV (reference sequence). This CDR3 comprises 20 residues. V lost 5 bases and J 4 bases, leaving 32 bases between the germline ends. The CDR3, as DNA: TGTGCCAGCAGTGTGACACGCCCGGGGAGAGGGGCGATGTTTAGAGAGACCCAGTACTTC. Protein sequence: CASSVTRPGRGAMFRETQYF.

This sequence joins TRBV11-3 and TRBJ2-3; 9 nucleotides agree with TRBD2. This CDR3 spans 17 amino acids. V dropped 4 bases and J dropped 2; count of bases not matched to a gene: 10. The germline gives CDR1 SGHNT, CDR2 YENEEA. The CDR3: CASSSGGGEPNTDTQYF. CDR3 DNA sequence: TGTGCCAGCAGCTCGGGCGGGGGGGAGCCAAACACAGATACGCAGTATTTT.

In this sample, this clonotype turned up once. This chain joins TRBV7-9 and TRBJ1-2; D might be TRBD1 (5 bases). Germline CDR1 reads SEHNR; CDR2 reads FQNEAQ (reference sequence). V lost 5 bases and J 7 bases, leaving 17 bases between the germline ends. The CDR3 covers 14 residues. In DNA, the CDR3 is TGTGCCAGCAGCAGGAACCAAGGGACGGCTGGCTACACCTTC. It specifies CASSRNQGTAGYTF. Supplemented by reference TRBV7-9 and TRBJ1-2, the full variable domain reads DTGVSQNPRHKITKRGQNVTFRCDPISEHNRLYWYRQTLGQGPEFLTYFQNEAQLEKSRLLSDRFSAERPKGSFSTLEIQRTEQGDSAMYLCASSRNQGTAGYTFGSGTRLTVV.